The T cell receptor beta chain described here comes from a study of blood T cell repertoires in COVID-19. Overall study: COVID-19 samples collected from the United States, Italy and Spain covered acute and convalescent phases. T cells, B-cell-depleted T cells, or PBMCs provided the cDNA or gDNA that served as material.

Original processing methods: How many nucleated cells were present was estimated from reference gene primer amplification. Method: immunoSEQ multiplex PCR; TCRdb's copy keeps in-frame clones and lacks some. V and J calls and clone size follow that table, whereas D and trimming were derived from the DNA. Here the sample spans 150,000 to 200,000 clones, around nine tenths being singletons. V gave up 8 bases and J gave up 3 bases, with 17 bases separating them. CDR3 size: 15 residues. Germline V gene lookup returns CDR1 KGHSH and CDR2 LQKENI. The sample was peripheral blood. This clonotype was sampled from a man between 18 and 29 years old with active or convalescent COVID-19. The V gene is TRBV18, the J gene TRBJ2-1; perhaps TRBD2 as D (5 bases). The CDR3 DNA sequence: TGTGCCAGCCCCGCCGCCGGGGATATCTACAATGAGCAGTTCTTC. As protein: CASPAAGDIYNEQFF.